These T cell receptor beta chains were read from a single sample in a study of blood T cell repertoires in COVID-19. Using immunoSEQ multiplex PCR, the repertoire was profiled, and TCRdb retains in-frame clones only, with some absent. The sample contains a few hundred thousand clones, around 89% of which appear only once. The sequenced sample was peripheral blood. The receptor set was obtained from a man aged 55 to 70 who had recovered from COVID-19. The CDR3 runs from the conserved cysteine through the conserved F or W. The D gene is left open where the match is weak. A row's size may be missing; if present it is once, few, many or a size class.

j_gene: TRBJ2-4; abundance: NA; d_gene: TRBD1; len: 20; v_gene: TRBV5-1; CDR3aa: CASSPYRQGVDRLAKNIQYF; CDR3nt: TGCGCCAGCAGCCCATACAGACAGGGGGTCGATAGACTAGCCAAAAACATTCAGTACTTC
j_gene: TRBJ2-1; abundance: NA; d_gene: TRBD2; len: 16; v_gene: TRBV6-2/TRBV6-3; CDR3aa: CASNPPIAGGHNEQFF; CDR3nt: TGTGCCAGCAACCCACCCATAGCGGGGGGGCACAATGAGCAGTTCTTC
j_gene: TRBJ1-2; abundance: NA; d_gene: TRBD1; len: 13; v_gene: TRBV5-1; CDR3aa: CASSSRDSQVNTF; CDR3nt: TGCGCCAGCAGCTCCCGGGACAGCCAGGTTAACACCTTC
j_gene: TRBJ1-4; abundance: NA; d_gene: NA; len: 12; v_gene: TRBV2; CDR3aa: CASRDSGEKLFF; CDR3nt: TGTGCCAGCAGGGACAGCGGTGAAAAACTGTTTTTT
j_gene: TRBJ2-3; abundance: NA; d_gene: TRBD2; len: 15; v_gene: TRBV27; CDR3aa: CASSSGTRPTDTQYF; CDR3nt: TGTGCCAGCAGTTCCGGGACTAGACCCACAGATACGCAGTATTTT
j_gene: TRBJ2-2; abundance: NA; d_gene: TRBD2; len: 17; v_gene: TRBV2; CDR3aa: CASSVPLAGYVTGELFF; CDR3nt: TGTGCCAGCAGTGTTCCCCTAGCGGGGTACGTAACCGGGGAGCTGTTTTTT
j_gene: TRBJ2-7; abundance: NA; d_gene: NA; len: 15; v_gene: TRBV11-2; CDR3aa: CASSPRTSPGFEQYF; CDR3nt: TGTGCCAGCAGCCCTAGGACATCGCCGGGTTTCGAGCAGTACTTC
j_gene: TRBJ2-2; abundance: NA; d_gene: TRBD1; len: 15; v_gene: TRBV5-8; CDR3aa: CASPRQGMATGELFF; CDR3nt: TGTGCCAGCCCCCGACAGGGGATGGCCACCGGGGAGCTGTTTTTT
j_gene: TRBJ2-1; abundance: NA; d_gene: TRBD2; len: 16; v_gene: TRBV9; CDR3aa: CASSIRTSGGANEQFF; CDR3nt: TGTGCCAGCAGCATCCGTACTAGCGGGGGGGCCAATGAGCAGTTCTTC
j_gene: TRBJ1-4; abundance: once; d_gene: TRBD1; len: 13; v_gene: TRBV2; CDR3aa: CASRQGAGEKLFF; CDR3nt: TGTGCCAGCCGACAGGGCGCGGGGGAAAAACTGTTTTTT
j_gene: TRBJ2-7; abundance: NA; d_gene: TRBD1; len: 15; v_gene: TRBV6-6; CDR3aa: CASSYVGQGWNEQYF; CDR3nt: TGTGCCAGCAGTTACGTCGGACAGGGTTGGAACGAGCAGTACTTC
j_gene: TRBJ2-7; abundance: once; d_gene: NA; len: 11; v_gene: TRBV27; CDR3aa: CASSVGGQQYF; CDR3nt: TGTGCCAGCAGCGTAGGAGGGCAGCAGTACTTC
j_gene: TRBJ1-1; abundance: NA; d_gene: TRBD1; len: 14; v_gene: TRBV3-1/TRBV3-2; CDR3aa: CASSQGDRVAEAFF; CDR3nt: TGTGCCAGCAGCCAAGGGGACAGGGTGGCTGAAGCTTTCTTT
j_gene: TRBJ1-5; abundance: NA; d_gene: NA; len: 15; v_gene: TRBV4-1; CDR3aa: CASSPRFRDTQPQHF; CDR3nt: TGCGCCAGCAGCCCTCGTTTTAGGGACACCCAGCCCCAGCATTTT
j_gene: TRBJ2-3; abundance: NA; d_gene: TRBD2; len: 14; v_gene: TRBV27; CDR3aa: CATAGGVRTDTQYF; CDR3nt: TGTGCCACTGCGGGGGGAGTCCGCACAGATACGCAGTATTTT
j_gene: TRBJ1-3; abundance: NA; d_gene: NA; len: 14; v_gene: TRBV6-2/TRBV6-3; CDR3aa: CASSVSGSGNTIYF; CDR3nt: TGTGCCAGCAGTGTCTCGGGGAGTGGAAACACCATATATTTT
j_gene: TRBJ1-2; abundance: NA; d_gene: TRBD1; len: 18; v_gene: TRBV10-1; CDR3aa: CASSQGQGANPISYGYTF; CDR3nt: TGCGCCAGCAGTCAGGGACAGGGGGCGAACCCAATATCCTATGGCTACACCTTC
j_gene: TRBJ2-7; abundance: few; d_gene: NA; len: 15; v_gene: TRBV18; CDR3aa: CASSPSLTSVLTQYF; CDR3nt: TGTGCCAGCTCACCAAGTTTAACATCCGTCTTAACCCAGTACTTC
j_gene: TRBJ2-3; abundance: NA; d_gene: TRBD1; len: 15; v_gene: TRBV2; CDR3aa: CASSLGQGITDTQYF; CDR3nt: TGTGCCAGCAGTCTGGGACAGGGGATCACAGATACGCAGTATTTT
j_gene: TRBJ2-7; abundance: NA; d_gene: TRBD1; len: 13; v_gene: TRBV11-1; CDR3aa: CASSQGQAYEQYF; CDR3nt: TGTGCCAGCAGCCAGGGACAGGCCTACGAGCAGTACTTC
j_gene: TRBJ2-3; abundance: once; d_gene: TRBD1; len: 12; v_gene: TRBV2; CDR3aa: CARGQGVDTQYF; CDR3nt: TGTGCCAGAGGACAGGGGGTGGATACGCAGTATTTT
j_gene: TRBJ1-5; abundance: NA; d_gene: NA; len: 16; v_gene: TRBV7-9; CDR3aa: CASSLGSWATSQPQHF; CDR3nt: TGTGCCAGCAGCTTGGGTTCGTGGGCAACCAGTCAGCCCCAGCATTTT